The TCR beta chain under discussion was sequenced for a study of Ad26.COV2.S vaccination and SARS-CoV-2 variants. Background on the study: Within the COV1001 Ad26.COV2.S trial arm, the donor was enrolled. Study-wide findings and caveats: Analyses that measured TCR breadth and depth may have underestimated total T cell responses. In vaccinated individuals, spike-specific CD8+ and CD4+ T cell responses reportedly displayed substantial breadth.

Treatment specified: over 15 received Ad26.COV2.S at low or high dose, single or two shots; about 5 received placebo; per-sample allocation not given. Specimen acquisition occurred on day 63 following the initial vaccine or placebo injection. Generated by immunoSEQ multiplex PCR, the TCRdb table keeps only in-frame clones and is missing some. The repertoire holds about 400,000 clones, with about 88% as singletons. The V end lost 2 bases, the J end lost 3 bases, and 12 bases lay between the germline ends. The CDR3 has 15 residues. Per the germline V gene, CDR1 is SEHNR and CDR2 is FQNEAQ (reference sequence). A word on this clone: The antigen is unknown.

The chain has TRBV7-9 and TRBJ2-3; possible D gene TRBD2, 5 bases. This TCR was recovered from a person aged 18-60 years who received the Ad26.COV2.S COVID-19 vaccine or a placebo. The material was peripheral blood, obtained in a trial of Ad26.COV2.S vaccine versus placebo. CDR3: CASSLLRGLTDTQYF. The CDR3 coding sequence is TGTGCCAGCAGCTTACTTCGCGGGCTGACAGATACGCAGTATTTT.